Listed below are T cell receptor beta chains from one sample, sequenced in a study of cytomegalovirus exposure and HLA in healthy donors. The data were produced by immunoSEQ multiplex PCR, yet TCRdb's version contains in-frame clones alone and is incomplete. The sample lists 160,000 or so clones; under 85% were seen once. Sequenced material: PBMCs. These receptors all stem from a human donor in good health. The CDR3 runs from the conserved cysteine through the conserved F or W. The order of the fields is clone size, D gene, J gene, V gene, CDR3 DNA, CDR3 protein. A D gene is named only where the DNA matches it firmly. Size is stated for part of the rows, as once, few or many counts, or as a class when the clone is expanded.

>.|.|TRBJ1-5|TRBV30
TGTGCCTGGAGTGTCACAGTGAGTCAGCCCCAGCATTTT
CAWSVTVSQPQHF
>.|.|TRBJ2-1|TRBV6-5
TGTGCCAGCAGTTACTCAGGGGCCACCTACAATGAGCAGTTCTTC
CASSYSGATYNEQFF
>.|.|TRBJ2-1|TRBV6-1
TGTGCCAGCAGTGGGGCTGTTGAGCAGTTCTTC
CASSGAVEQFF
>.|TRBD2|TRBJ2-1|TRBV7-8
TGTGCCAGCAGCCTCGGACTAGCGGGGGGGCAGGGGCAGTTCTTC
CASSLGLAGGQGQFF
>.|.|TRBJ1-2|TRBV12-5
TGTGCTAGTGGTTGGGGCTTTTATGGCTACACCTTC
CASGWGFYGYTF
>.|TRBD2|TRBJ2-5|TRBV7-3
TGTGCCAGCAGCTTAATTAGCGGGCTAGCGGGGGGTACATCCCAAGAGACCCAGTACTTC
CASSLISGLAGGTSQETQYF
>.|TRBD1|TRBJ1-2|TRBV27
TGTGCCAGCCGGACAGGGGGAAACTATGGCTACACCTTC
CASRTGGNYGYTF
>.|.|TRBJ1-1|TRBV9
TGTGCCAGCAGCGTCCCCGGGGGGGTCACTGAAGCTTTCTTT
CASSVPGGVTEAFF
>few|TRBD1|TRBJ2-7|TRBV4-2
TGTGCCAGCAGCCAACGGACAGGATACGAGCAGTACTTC
CASSQRTGYEQYF
>few|.|TRBJ2-3|TRBV19
TGTGCCAGTAGGCCAAAACCAGGGATTGGACGCACAGATACGCAGTATTTT
CASRPKPGIGRTDTQYF
>.|TRBD1|TRBJ2-7|TRBV7-8
TGTGCCAGCAGCCCGGACAGGGGGTACGAGCAGTACTTC
CASSPDRGYEQYF
>.|TRBD1|TRBJ2-4|TRBV19
TGTGCCAGTAGTTTGGACAGGTTTCTAGCCAAAAACATTCAGTACTTC
CASSLDRFLAKNIQYF
>once|.|TRBJ1-2|TRBV29-1
TGCAGCGTCGACCCTCCAAGGGACTTCTATGGCTACACCTTC
CSVDPPRDFYGYTF
>.|.|TRBJ2-1|TRBV7-5
TGTGCCAGAAGCTTAGCGCTAGATCACGGGACTAGCGGGGGGAGCTCCTACAATGAGCAGTTCTTC
CARSLALDHGTSGGSSYNEQFF
>.|.|TRBJ2-3|TRBV29-1
TGCAGCGTTGTTGGGACACCAAACACAGATACGCAGTATTTT
CSVVGTPNTDTQYF
>.|TRBD1|TRBJ2-5|TRBV7-8
TGTGCCAGCAGCTTCGGGACAGGGGGAACGGTGGGAGAGACCCAGTACTTC
CASSFGTGGTVGETQYF
>.|.|TRBJ1-1|TRBV30
TGTGCCTGGAGTGTACTCTCGGGGGAGGTCACTGAAGCTTTCTTT
CAWSVLSGEVTEAFF
>once|TRBD2|TRBJ2-7|TRBV5-8
TGTGCCAGCAGCTTGGCCGGGGGGGGTTACGAGCAGTACTTC
CASSLAGGGYEQYF
>.|.|TRBJ1-5|TRBV9
TGTGCCAGCAGCGTAGGAGTTAGCAATCAGCCCCAGCATTTT
CASSVGVSNQPQHF
>.|.|TRBJ2-3|TRBV18
TGTGCCAGCTCACCACCTGGTGCGGGGGCGGCGGATACGCAGTATTTT
CASSPPGAGAADTQYF
>.|.|TRBJ1-2|TRBV5-6
TGTGCCAGCAGCTTGGCCGGACTCAGGTACACCTTC
CASSLAGLRYTF
>.|TRBD2|TRBJ2-3|TRBV13
TGTGCCAGCAGGCTAGCGGGGGTGGGTCCAGATACGCAGTATTTT
CASRLAGVGPDTQYF
>.|TRBD1|TRBJ1-1|TRBV4-1
TGCGCCAGCAGCCAAGTTCCCCGGACAGGGAAAACTGAAGCTTTCTTT
CASSQVPRTGKTEAFF
>.|.|TRBJ1-1|TRBV7-2
TGTGCCAGCAGCCCGGGGGTATGGAACACTGAAGCTTTCTTT
CASSPGVWNTEAFF
>.|TRBD1|TRBJ2-1|TRBV7-7
TGTGCTAGCAGCCGACAGGGATTGGATGAGCAGTTCTTC
CASSRQGLDEQFF
>.|TRBD1|TRBJ2-5|TRBV5-8
TGTGCCAGCAGCTTGCACAGGGGGCTACCCATTACAGAGACCCAGTACTTC
CASSLHRGLPITETQYF
>.|.|TRBJ1-1|TRBV19
TGTGCCAGTAGTATGCGGGGCTCTGAAGCTTTCTTT
CASSMRGSEAFF
>once|TRBD1|TRBJ1-2|TRBV6-6
TGTGCCAGCAGTGACTCGACAGGGTTGGCCAACTATGGCTACACCTTC
CASSDSTGLANYGYTF
>.|.|TRBJ2-7|TRBV4-3
TGCGCCAGCAGCCAAGAGGTCAGCGGACCCTCCTACGAGCAGTACTTC
CASSQEVSGPSYEQYF
>once|TRBD1|TRBJ1-2|TRBV19
TGTGCCAGTAGTAACAGGGGATGGGACACCTTC
CASSNRGWDTF
>few|TRBD1|TRBJ2-7|TRBV10-3
TGTGCCACCAGGGACAGGGACGCCTACGAGCAGTACTTC
CATRDRDAYEQYF
>.|.|TRBJ2-5|TRBV4-3
TGCGCCAGCAGCCAAGATTTGGTCAGACAAGAGACCCAGTACTTC
CASSQDLVRQETQYF
>.|.|TRBJ1-1|TRBV7-9
TGTGCCAGCAGCTTAGGACTCGCGACAGGCCTCCACACTGAAGCTTTCTTT
CASSLGLATGLHTEAFF
>.|.|TRBJ2-2|TRBV19
TGTGCCAGTAGAGTCCAGGGATCGGCCGGGGAGCTGTTTTTT
CASRVQGSAGELFF
>few|.|TRBJ1-3|TRBV28
TGTGCCAGCAGTTTACCGGGAAACACCATATATTTT
CASSLPGNTIYF
>.|TRBD1|TRBJ1-5|TRBV5-4
TGTGCCAGCAGCTTGGACAGGGGTGAAGGGCAGCCCCAGCATTTT
CASSLDRGEGQPQHF
>.|.|TRBJ1-2|TRBV10-3
TGTGCCATTAGACAGCCACCGAGGTATGGCTACACCTTC
CAIRQPPRYGYTF
>.|TRBD1|TRBJ2-5|TRBV28
TGTGCCAGCAGTCGGACAGGGGTGAAGACCCAGTACTTC
CASSRTGVKTQYF
>.|.|TRBJ1-3|TRBV5-6
TGTGCCAGCAGCTTACAGGGAACCTCTGGAAACACCATATATTTT
CASSLQGTSGNTIYF
>.|TRBD2|TRBJ2-2|TRBV27
TGTGCCAGCTCGGGACTAGGGAACACCGGGGAGCTGTTTTTT
CASSGLGNTGELFF
>.|.|TRBJ1-1|TRBV6-9
TGTGCCAGCACGACCCCCAGGGGCCTGAACACTGAAGCTTTCTTT
CASTTPRGLNTEAFF
>.|.|TRBJ2-7|TRBV19
TGTGCCAGTAGTTTGGCAGGGGGAGGCCCCCTAAACGAGCAGTACTTC
CASSLAGGGPLNEQYF
>.|TRBD2|TRBJ2-3|TRBV18
TGTGCCAGCTCACCTAACCGACTAGCGGGAGACACAGATACGCAGTATTTT
CASSPNRLAGDTDTQYF
>.|.|TRBJ1-5|TRBV4-1
TGCGCCAGCAGCCAAGGGCCGAAGAATCAGCCCCAGCATTTT
CASSQGPKNQPQHF
>few|TRBD1|TRBJ1-2|TRBV7-3
TGTGCCAGCAGCCCCGACAGGGACTATGGCTACACCTTC
CASSPDRDYGYTF
>few|TRBD1|TRBJ2-1|TRBV27
TGTGCCAGCAGTTTGGGAGACAGGGCCTACAATGAGCAGTTCTTC
CASSLGDRAYNEQFF
>.|TRBD1|TRBJ1-4|TRBV7-6
TGTGCCAGCAGCTTAACAGGGGGCGATGAAAAACTGTTTTTT
CASSLTGGDEKLFF
>.|.|TRBJ2-1|TRBV15
TGTGCCACCAGCAGAGATCGCGGCAGCTACAATGAGCAGTTCTTC
CATSRDRGSYNEQFF
>.|.|TRBJ2-2|TRBV7-3
TGTGCCAGCAGCTTAAGCGGTCGTGGCACCGGGGAGCTGTTTTTT
CASSLSGRGTGELFF
>.|TRBD1|TRBJ1-1|TRBV28
TGTGCCAGCACCCCCTCAGTCAGGGGGCGGACTGAAGCTTTCTTT
CASTPSVRGRTEAFF
>.|TRBD1|TRBJ1-2|TRBV7-9
TGTGCCAGCAGCTTAAAGGGGGGGGACAGGATAAATGGCTACACCTTC
CASSLKGGDRINGYTF
>.|.|TRBJ1-2|TRBV30
TGTGCCTGGAACTACTACAGGGCCTATGGCTACACCTTC
CAWNYYRAYGYTF
>.|TRBD1|TRBJ2-7|TRBV25-1
TGTGCCAGCAGTGATCCGGGACAGGGTAACGAGCAGTACTTC
CASSDPGQGNEQYF